This T cell receptor beta chain was identified during a study of cytomegalovirus exposure and HLA in healthy donors. Study overall: The platform used for the roughly 130 validation repertoires matched that of the approximately 620 first-cohort repertoires, a later analysis reported.

In regard to this clone: The target antigen is unknown.

Libraries were prepared by immunoSEQ multiplex PCR; TCRdb keeps only in-frame clonotypes and omits some of them. The sample shows roughly 240,000 clones, 87% of them seen only once. Study results and limitations: In vitro experiments confirmed that three CMV-associated chains were specific for CMV antigens.

The CDR3 runs to 14 residues. V was trimmed by 4 bases and J by 5 bases, leaving 14 bases between them. Germline V gene data show CDR1 as MNHNS and CDR2 as SASEGT. The chain recombines TRBV6-1 with TRBJ1-1; D gene ambiguous. The receptor's source is a man between 18 and 35 years old in good health and CMV-seronegative. The sequencing sample was made of PBMCs. This chain's CDR3 is CASSVDLEVTEAFF. In DNA form, the CDR3 reads TGTGCCAGCAGTGTAGATTTAGAGGTGACTGAAGCTTTCTTT.